This TCR beta chain appears in the sequencing data of a study of blood T cells in healthy people across ages. Findings and limits, study-wide: Conclusively comparing naive with antigen-experienced cells was impossible with unsorted PBMCs.

The CDR3 extends over 14 amino acids. Trimming removed 4 bases from V and 1 base from J, with 11 bases in between. Germline values: CDR1 SGHRS, CDR2 YFSETQ. Next came a second PCR, run for roughly 6 to 11 cycles, which used a sample-barcoded 5' primer along with a J-beta primer mix. Tagging of each cDNA molecule was performed by a template-switch adaptor with 12 random nucleotides. From the 5' RACE reads, TCRdb called clonotypes with MiXCR, one entry per CDR3 protein. The sample has 1.5 million to 1.9 million distinct CDR3 sequences; approximately 43% are singletons. As concerns this clonotype: Its antigen is currently unknown.

Sequenced: blood. The V and J genes are TRBV5-1 and TRBJ1-1; D not resolved. The TCR comes from a young woman in good health. CDR3 region: CASSPEPENTEAFF. CDR3 coding DNA: TGCGCCAGCAGCCCTGAGCCCGAGAACACTGAAGCTTTCTTT.